This T cell receptor beta chain was sequenced during a study of T-cell memory formation after mild COVID-19. Study details: Among the donors, TCR clusters were largely specific to each donor. The study's findings and limits: The study found balanced CD4/CD8 in clones contracting day 15 to 85 and a CD4+ lean in later expanders.

This clonotype was counted only a few times. The antigen is not known. Germline is not matched at one junction end, which may reflect a read error. Using its own MiXCR run on the 5' RACE reads, TCRdb lists one record per CDR3 protein. Of around 530,000 distinct CDR3 sequences in the sample, approximately 21% were seen once. The sequencing input was PBMCs or a T cell subset sorted from them (not recorded which). This receptor was obtained from an adult woman who had mild COVID-19 (a few samples of this study predate the infection). Cell type and time point are not known.

In DNA form, the CDR3 reads TGCAGCGCCCAAGTGACTAGCGGGATTCTCTTGTTC. This codes for CSAQVTSGILLF. This chain joins TRBV29-1 and TRBJ2-7; 11 nucleotides agree with TRBD2. Germline CDR1 is SQVTM and CDR2 is ANQGSEA. This CDR3 is built from 12 residues.